Below, 19 T cell receptor beta chains from the same sample are listed, as sequenced in a study of blood T cell repertoires in COVID-19. Libraries were prepared by immunoSEQ multiplex PCR; TCRdb keeps only in-frame clonotypes and omits some of them. This table has approximately 150,000 clones, about nine tenths appearing once. Sequencing was performed on peripheral blood. The receptors come from a man aged 55-75 years with active or convalescent COVID-19.

This rearrangement joins TRBV18 to TRBJ2-7; D may be TRBD2 (6 bases). There are 15 residues in the CDR3. From germline, CDR1 is KGHSH and CDR2 LQKENI. V was cut by 3 bases and J by 4 bases, with 16 bases left in between. The CDR3 reads CASSPLTTEGYEQYF. In DNA form, the CDR3 reads TGTGCCAGCTCACCGCTTACAACGGAGGGGTACGAGCAGTACTTC.

The CDR3 bases are TGCAGCGCTGGACAGGGTGCCGGGGAGCTGTTTTTT. Protein sequence: CSAGQGAGELFF. The chain carries TRBV29-1 and TRBJ2-2, with TRBD1 matching over 8 bases. Trimming took 7 bases from V and 6 from J; bases not matched to a gene: 4. The CDR3 is made up of 12 amino acids. Germline assignment: CDR1 SQVTM and CDR2 ANQGSEA.

The chain couples TRBV15 to TRBJ1-1; possible D gene TRBD1, 5 bases. The CDR3 has 14 residues. The V gene lost 5 bases and the J gene lost 3 bases, with 13 bases spanning the gap. Per germline, CDR1 LNHNV and CDR2 YYDKDF (reference sequence). The CDR3 bases are TGTGCCACCAGCCTAATTGCGGGGGACACTGAAGCTTTCTTT. Translated: CATSLIAGDTEAFF.

This clone was observed once. The chain links TRBV19 to TRBJ1-5; possible D gene TRBD1, 6 bases. V lost 3 bases and J lost 5, with 8 bases in between. The CDR3 length is 13 residues. The germline V gene encodes CDR1 LNHDA and CDR2 SQIVND (reference sequence). The CDR3 DNA is TGTGCCAGTAGTATCACAGGGTATCAGCCCCAGCATTTT. Its translation is CASSITGYQPQHF.

This clone appeared a few times. This chain connects TRBV7-6 to TRBJ1-3; D is unclear. Trimming shortened V by 1 base and J by 4 bases, and 11 bases separated the two germline ends. The CDR3 runs 15 residues. Germline CDR1 and CDR2: SGHVS and FNYEAQ. CDR3 coding DNA: TGTGCCAGCAGCTTAGACGTCGGTCTAGGAAACACCATATATTTT. Its protein product is CASSLDVGLGNTIYF.

The V gene is TRBV7-9, the J gene TRBJ1-2; D not resolved. The CDR3 is 12 residues long. Germline lookup yields CDR1 SEHNR and CDR2 FQNEAQ (reference sequence). V lost 5 bases and J 8 bases, leaving 12 bases between the germline ends. The CDR3 DNA sequence: TGTGCCAGCAGCCCTGAGAGGAAGGGCTACACCTTC. Its protein product is CASSPERKGYTF.

V gene TRBV2 combines with J gene TRBJ2-5, with D maybe TRBD1 (6 bases). The CDR3 totals 13 residues. Trimming took off 5 bases at V and 3 bases at J, with 10 bases between the two ends. Germline V lookup: CDR1 SNHLY, CDR2 FYNNEI. As DNA, the CDR3 is TGTGCCAGCAGTAGGACAGTAAAAGAGACCCAGTACTTC. Residues: CASSRTVKETQYF.

The V call is TRBV5-1, the J call TRBJ2-3; a possible D gene is TRBD2 (5 bases). Trimming removed 1 base at V and 0 bases at J, with 12 bases between. From germline, CDR1 is SGHRS and CDR2 YFSETQ. CDR3 size: 16 residues. The CDR3 is CASSLSSRGSTDTQYF. For the CDR3, the DNA is TGCGCCAGCAGCTTGAGTAGCCGAGGGAGCACAGATACGCAGTATTTT.

The chain is built from TRBV5-1 and TRBJ2-7, with 11 bases identical to TRBD2. This CDR3 has 13 residues. CDR1 is SGHRS, CDR2 YFSETQ, per germline. Trimming took 4 bases from V and 6 from J; bases not matched to a gene: 3. The chain's CDR3 is CASSAGLAVEQYF. In nucleotides, the CDR3 is TGCGCCAGCAGCGCGGGACTAGCGGTCGAGCAGTACTTC.

This chain uses TRBV5-1 with TRBJ1-2; tentatively, D is TRBD1 (6 bases). Trimming took 2 bases from V and 7 from J, leaving 15 bases between them. Germline CDR1 reads SGHRS; CDR2 reads YFSETQ. The CDR3 runs to 14 residues. CDR3 sequence reads: CASSFGRTDGGYTF. In nucleotides, the CDR3 is TGCGCCAGCAGCTTCGGCAGGACAGACGGTGGCTACACCTTC.

The chain employs TRBV19 and TRBJ1-6, with 8 bases that match TRBD1. The V and J ends lost 4 bases and 8 bases, in that order; junction bases with no gene match: 7. CDR1 is LNHDA and CDR2 is SQIVND in the germline V gene (reference sequence). The CDR3 is made up of 15 amino acids. DNA of the CDR3: TGTGCCAGTAGTACAGACAGGGGAGGGGATTCACCCCTCCACTTT. Its protein is CASSTDRGGDSPLHF.

V is TRBV10-3 and J is TRBJ1-3; possibly TRBD1 for D (5 bases). The ends were cut back, 3 bases at V and 0 bases at J, with 6 bases in the middle. In germline, CDR1 is ENHRY, CDR2 SYGVKD. CDR3 length equals 14 residues. For the CDR3, the DNA is TGTGCCATCAGTGACGACAGCTCTGGAAACACCATATATTTT. Translated, it gives CAISDDSSGNTIYF.

The table lists this clone with a count of one. The CDR3 DNA reads TGTGCCAGCAGCCAAGCCAGCGGTACATCCTACAATGAGCAGTTCTTC. Its protein is CASSQASGTSYNEQFF. The rearrangement joins TRBV3-1 (or the pseudogene TRBV3-2) to TRBJ2-1; weak D call: TRBD2 (5 bases). Trimming cost V 1 base and J 1 base, with 11 bases left between them. Germline V gives CDR1 LGHDT, CDR2 YNNKEL (reference sequence). The CDR3 is 16 amino acids.

The V gene is TRBV16, the J gene TRBJ2-3, with D possibly matching TRBD1 (5 bases). The V gene lost 4 bases and the J gene lost 2 bases, with 13 bases spanning the gap. This CDR3 is 15 amino acids long. In germline, CDR1 is KGHSY, CDR2 FQNENV. CDR3 region: CASSPPTAPTDTQYF. The CDR3 DNA sequence: TGTGCCAGCAGCCCCCCGACAGCCCCCACAGATACGCAGTATTTT. Filled out from reference TRBV16 and TRBJ2-3, the complete variable domain reads GEEVAQTPKHLVRGEGQKAKLYCAPIKGHSYVFWYQQVLKNEFKFLISFQNENVFDETGMPKERFSAKCLPNSPCSLEIQATKLEDSAVYFCASSPPTAPTDTQYFGPGTRLTVL.

This chain joins TRBV29-1 and TRBJ2-5; D is possibly TRBD2 (6 bases). Germline loops: CDR1 SQVTM, CDR2 ANQGSEA. V lost 7 bases and J 1 base, leaving 16 bases between the germline ends. CDR3 size: 14 residues. CDR3 in DNA: TGCAGCGCCCGGCCGGGAGCACCCCAAGAGACCCAGTACTTC. Its translation: CSARPGAPQETQYF.

This chain links TRBV7-9 with TRBJ2-7; 8 bases map to TRBD1. From germline, CDR1 is SEHNR and CDR2 FQNEAQ (reference sequence). This CDR3 spans 14 amino acids. V dropped 8 bases and J dropped 0; count of bases not matched to a gene: 6. CDR3 coding DNA: TGTGCCAGCCGCCGGGACAGGTTCTCCTACGAGCAGTACTTC. It encodes CASRRDRFSYEQYF.

J is TRBJ2-1 and V is TRBV19, with 12 nucleotides matching TRBD2. Germline V gene data show CDR1 as LNHDA and CDR2 as SQIVND (reference sequence). V gave up 5 bases and J gave up 7 bases; unmatched junction bases: 9. This CDR3 has 16 amino acids. As DNA, the CDR3 is TGTGCCAGTAGTGACCCGGGACTAGCGGGTACAAATGAGCAGTTCTTC. This encodes CASSDPGLAGTNEQFF.

This clone was observed a single time. This chain joins TRBV5-1 and TRBJ1-2, with 10 bases fitting TRBD1. Germline CDR1 and CDR2: SGHRS and YFSETQ. Trimming removed 4 bases from V and 6 bases from J; junction bases left unmatched: 6. This CDR3 has 14 residues. In nucleotides, the CDR3 is TGCGCCAGCAGCCCTGGACAGGGGGTGGATGGCTACACCTTC. It codes for CASSPGQGVDGYTF.

The chain has TRBV20-1 and TRBJ1-4, with 7 bases matching TRBD1. V shed 3 bases and J 5 bases; nucleotides not matched to a gene: 3. This CDR3 is 13 amino acids long. CDR1 is DFQATT and CDR2 is SNEGSKA in the germline V gene (reference sequence). The CDR3 sequence: CSASPGQNEKLFF. CDR3 nucleotide sequence: TGCAGTGCTAGTCCGGGACAGAATGAAAAACTGTTTTTT.